This T cell receptor beta chain comes out of a study of blood T cells in healthy people across ages. Overall study findings and caveats: Long-lived donors had more naive CD4+ cells and higher diversity than aged donors.

As concerns this clonotype: Its antigen remains unidentified.

They isolated at least 6 million PBMCs from each sample. A minimum of 6 micrograms of total RNA was extracted per sample. A sample-barcoded 5' primer and a J-beta primer mix were used in a second PCR of roughly 7 to 11 cycles. TCRdb redid the calling of the 5' RACE reads with MiXCR, one entry per CDR3 protein. The sample has over a million distinct CDR3 sequences; 35% to 45% are singletons. Germline CDR1 SGHRS, CDR2 YFSETQ. V lost 4 bases to trimming and J lost 11 bases, with 27 bases between them. The CDR3 length is 16 residues. This sequence joins TRBV5-1 and TRBJ2-5; D is unresolved. This TCR was sampled from a woman between 18 and 29 years old in good health. Sample: blood. The CDR3 DNA follows: TGCGCCAGCAGCCCCCCCGTGGTAGGGCTTCACAATGAGCAGTACTTC. The encoded protein is CASSPPVVGLHNEQYF.